The source of this T cell receptor beta chain is a study of T cells in Graves' hyperthyroidism and ophthalmopathy. The study, taken as a whole, reports: By a 13 V-J model, ophthalmopathy was set apart from stable hyperthyroidism. Among thyroid clonotypes expanded above 0.001, most also appeared in blood.

From RNA transcripts, TCR beta CDR3 regions were amplified. TCR CDR3 regions were first amplified by RT-PCR with HTBI primers. TCRdb itself ran the multiplex PCR reads through MiXCR, one entry per CDR3 protein. Among roughly 98,000 distinct CDR3 sequences listed, roughly 40% were seen once. There are many counts of this clonotype. Its antigen is undetermined. The sequence was obtained from a woman in her 30s with Graves' hyperthyroidism. Sequencing was done on a sample of peripheral blood or thyroid tissue (not recorded which).

The chain's CDR3 is CSASPARSGSGAQYF. The CDR3 region has the DNA TGCAGTGCTAGTCCCGCGAGGAGCGGGAGCGGGGCGCAGTATTTT. V is TRBV20-1 and J is TRBJ2-3, with 8 bases identical to TRBD2. Germline V gives CDR1 DFQATT, CDR2 SNEGSKA (reference sequence). J was trimmed by 10 bases and V by 3 bases; bases with no gene match: 15. CDR3 length equals 15 residues.